Each of the 20 T cell receptor beta chains below was sequenced from the same sample in a study of T cell responses to AZD1222 COVID-19 vaccine (dated by TCRdb to the early 2020s). The time point label on this specimen signifies: baseline before first vaccination. Library preparation used the immunoSEQ multiplex PCR assay. TCRdb mirrors the immuneACCESS table, restricted to in-frame sequences. Some clones are absent from its copies; in checked studies, under half trace to an unresolved V gene, and the reason for the others is unknown. A total of roughly 120,000 clones appear in this sample, 91% of them only once. Around 2.8% of the sample goes to the ten largest clones. The sample was peripheral blood, taken on day 0 of AZD1222 vaccination. All receptors come from an adult in good health.

CDR3 DNA sequence: TGTGCCAGCAGTGATTCACAGGGGTACGGCGAGCAGTACTTC. It translates to CASSDSQGYGEQYF. The chain links TRBV27 to TRBJ2-7; 7 bases are shared with TRBD1. CDR3 length: 14 amino acids. J was trimmed by 6 bases and V by 5 bases; bases with no gene match: 10. Looked up from germline, CDR1 is MNHEY and CDR2 is SMNVEV (reference sequence).

This chain links TRBV27 with TRBJ1-4, with D possibly matching TRBD1 (6 bases). V was trimmed by 6 bases and J by 7 bases, leaving 21 bases between them. This CDR3 is built from 16 residues. Germline CDR1 MNHEY, CDR2 SMNVEV (reference sequence). The chain's CDR3 is CASSLKRGSRSEKLFF. The CDR3 bases are TGTGCCAGCAGCCTGAAAAGGGGGTCTAGGAGTGAAAAACTGTTTTTT. The full variable domain, its missing parts supplied by reference TRBV27 and TRBJ1-4, is EAQVTQNPRYLITVTGKKLTVTCSQNMNHEYMSWYRQDPGLGLRQIYYSMNVEVTDKGDVPEGYKVSRKEKRNFPLILESPSPNQTSLYFCASSLKRGSRSEKLFFGSGTQLSVL.

The chain has TRBV11-3 and TRBJ2-2; D not certain. The CDR3 loop spans 12 amino acids. Deletions cut 5 bases from V and 2 bases from J, with 3 bases between. Per the germline V gene, CDR1 is SGHNT and CDR2 is YENEEA. The CDR3 DNA follows: TGTGCCAGCAGCCTCAACACCGGGGAGCTGTTTTTT. It is translated as CASSLNTGELFF.

The chain combines TRBV4-1 with TRBJ1-1; 11 bases match TRBD1. Germline V gives CDR1 MGHRA, CDR2 YSYEKL. The CDR3 is made up of 17 amino acids. V shed 1 base and J 1 base; nucleotides not matched to a gene: 5. The CDR3 loop is CASSQVRTGGGNTEAFF. The CDR3 DNA follows: TGCGCCAGCAGCCAAGTAAGGACAGGGGGCGGGAACACTGAAGCTTTCTTT.

The CDR3 loop reads CSAYDRGSLYGYTF. CDR3 nucleotide sequence: TGCAGCGCATACGACAGAGGGTCCCTCTATGGCTACACCTTC. The chain combines TRBV29-1 with TRBJ1-2; D is perhaps TRBD1 (5 bases). Per the germline V gene, CDR1 is SQVTM and CDR2 is ANQGSEA. The CDR3 is made up of 14 amino acids. Trimming left V 7 bases short and J 4 bases short, with 19 bases between.

This clone showed up just once. The gene calls are TRBV29-1 and TRBJ2-6; D is unclear. The CDR3 has 16 residues. Germline CDR1 SQVTM, CDR2 ANQGSEA. The V end lost 5 bases, the J end lost 2 bases, and 16 bases lay between the germline ends. The CDR3 loop reads CSVLGGTRPGANVLTF. Here the CDR3 DNA reads TGCAGCGTTCTGGGCGGAACGAGACCTGGGGCCAACGTCCTGACTTTC. Variable domain in full (rest from reference TRBV29-1 and TRBJ2-6): SAVISQKPSRDICQRGTSLTIQCQVDSQVTMMFWYRQQPGQSLTLIATANQGSEATYESGFVIDKFPISRPNLTFSTLTVSNMSPEDSSIYLCSVLGGTRPGANVLTFGAGSRLTVL.

The chain carries TRBV6-5 and TRBJ2-7, with 7 bases aligning to TRBD1. Per germline, CDR1 MNHEY and CDR2 SVGAGI. This CDR3 has 13 amino acids. Losses at the gene ends were 5 bases for V and 4 bases for J; bases not matched to a gene: 5. CDR3 residues: CASSITGVYEQYF. CDR3 coding DNA: TGTGCCAGCAGTATAACAGGGGTATACGAGCAGTACTTC.

CDR3 sequence (DNA): TGCGCCAGCAGCTTGGATGACAGGGCCCATCAGCCCCAGCATTTT. Translation gives CASSLDDRAHQPQHF. This rearrangement joins TRBV5-1 to TRBJ1-5, with 7 bases lining up with TRBD1. Per the germline V gene, CDR1 is SGHRS and CDR2 is YFSETQ. Trimming at V came to 0 bases and at J to 5 bases, leaving 5 bases not matched to a gene. The CDR3 totals 15 residues.

This clone was seen a few times. The V and J genes are TRBV20-1 and TRBJ2-7; TRBD1 agrees at 10 bases. The germline V gene encodes CDR1 DFQATT and CDR2 SNEGSKA (reference sequence). The CDR3 contains 15 residues. V was clipped by 3 bases and J by 4 bases; unmatched bases: 9. CDR3 sequence (DNA): TGCAGTGCTAGTTCCCGGGACAGGGGCGAGTACGAGCAGTACTTC. This gives the protein CSASSRDRGEYEQYF.

The rearrangement joins TRBV2 to TRBJ1-2, with D tentatively TRBD1 (5 bases). V dropped 3 bases and J dropped 3 bases, with 5 bases sitting between them. There are 12 residues in the CDR3. CDR1 is SNHLY and CDR2 is FYNNEI in the germline V gene. CDR3 DNA sequence: TGTGCCAGCAGTGACAGGGACTATGGCTACACCTTC. This sequence encodes CASSDRDYGYTF.

CDR3 protein: CASSQDETSGFFYNEQFF. The CDR3 DNA reads TGCGCCAGCAGCCAAGATGAGACTAGCGGGTTCTTCTACAATGAGCAGTTCTTC. V and J are TRBV4-3 and TRBJ2-1, with 10 nucleotides matching TRBD2. CDR1 is LGHNA, CDR2 YSLEER, per germline. The V gene end was trimmed by 0 bases and the J gene end by 3 bases; junction bases not matched to a gene: 8. This CDR3 contains 18 residues.

The rearrangement links TRBV7-8 to TRBJ2-7, with D possibly TRBD1 on 5 matching bases. Trimming took off 6 bases at V and 0 bases at J, with 12 bases between the two ends. Germline V lookup: CDR1 SGHVS, CDR2 FQNEAQ. The length of the CDR3 is 14 residues. CDR3 residues: CASRQGSGSYEQYF. The DNA of the CDR3 is TGTGCCAGCAGGCAGGGTTCGGGCTCCTACGAGCAGTACTTC.

The J gene is TRBJ1-4, the V gene TRBV5-4, with a tentative D call TRBD1 (5 bases). CDR1 and CDR2 from the germline V gene are SGHNT and YYREEE (reference sequence). CDR3 size: 13 residues. V was trimmed by 4 bases and J by 6 bases, leaving 10 bases between them. The CDR3 DNA sequence: TGTGCCAGCAGCCTTTGGGGGGATGAAAAACTGTTTTTT. Residues: CASSLWGDEKLFF.

This clone occurred once. The chain couples TRBV6-6 to TRBJ1-3, with D uncertain. The germline V and J ends were trimmed by 7 bases and 0 bases, with 13 bases remaining between them. CDR1 is MNHNY, CDR2 SVGAGI, per germline (reference sequence). The CDR3 is 15 amino acids. The CDR3: CASKETQSSGNTIYF. Written as DNA, the CDR3 is TGTGCCAGCAAAGAGACACAAAGCTCTGGAAACACCATATATTTT.

The genes are TRBV6-2 or TRBV6-3 and TRBJ2-1; D is perhaps TRBD1 (5 bases). The CDR3 is 16 amino acids. V dropped 6 bases and J dropped 2 bases, with 17 bases sitting between them. Germline CDR1 reads MNHEY; CDR2 reads SVGEGT. The CDR3 DNA is TGTGCCAGCAGCCGAAATCTTCAGGGAACCTACAATGAGCAGTTCTTC. This codes for CASSRNLQGTYNEQFF.

The rearrangement joins TRBV9 to TRBJ2-1; D tentatively reads TRBD1 or TRBD2 (5 bases each). The CDR3 is 15 residues long. V lost 1 base to trimming and J lost 5 bases, with 13 bases between them. Germline loops: CDR1 SGDLS, CDR2 YYNGEE. The CDR3 loop is CASSVLGTPHNEQFF. CDR3 coding DNA: TGTGCCAGCAGCGTATTGGGGACGCCTCACAATGAGCAGTTCTTC.

This chain joins TRBV10-2 and TRBJ1-6; TRBD1 agrees at 9 bases. The trim removed 3 bases at V and 10 bases at J, leaving 7 bases unmatched. From germline, CDR1 is WSHSY and CDR2 SAAADI. The CDR3 loop spans 15 amino acids. The DNA of the CDR3 is TGCGCCAGCAGTGACCCGGGACAGGGAGTCTCACCCCTCCACTTT. This gives the protein CASSDPGQGVSPLHF.

This clone was found once. The chain recombines TRBV19 with TRBJ1-3; unclear D gene. The germline gives CDR1 LNHDA, CDR2 SQIVND (reference sequence). Deletions cut 6 bases from V and 0 bases from J, with 9 bases between. CDR3 length equals 14 residues. The CDR3 sequence: CASSADASGNTIYF. The CDR3 region has the DNA TGTGCCAGTAGCGCAGATGCCTCTGGAAACACCATATATTTT.

The rearrangement uses TRBV5-1 and TRBJ1-2; TRBD1 is a possible D gene (5 bases). The CDR3 runs 13 residues. The V end was cut by 2 bases, the J end by 8 bases, with 13 bases between. The germline gives CDR1 SGHRS, CDR2 YFSETQ. CDR3 loop: CASSLHSEGGYTF. The DNA for the CDR3 is TGCGCCAGCAGCTTACACTCGGAGGGGGGCTACACCTTC.

The chain employs TRBV11-3 and TRBJ2-2; no definite D call. V lost 2 bases to trimming and J lost 5 bases, with 3 bases between them. CDR1 and CDR2 from the germline V gene are SGHNT and YENEEA. This CDR3 region has 12 residues. Here the CDR3 DNA reads TGTGCCAGCAGCTTACATACCGGGGAGCTGTTTTTT. Translated, it gives CASSLHTGELFF.